Listed here are 18 T cell receptor beta chains from one sample, sequenced in a study of T-cell reconstitution after alpha-beta-depleted transplantation in children. Preparation of the TCRbeta library was carried out with unique molecular identifiers. TCRdb re-analysed the PCR reads in MiXCR, keeping a single row per CDR3 protein. The sample lists 6,000 or so distinct CDR3 sequences, about 14% occurring once. This sample comprised PBMCs, obtained before TCRalphabeta/CD19-depleted stem cell transplant. The source of these receptors is a boy between 10 and 17 years old with acute lymphoblastic leukemia, due to receive a stem cell transplant.

This clonotype is judged medium-sized. V and J are TRBV7-2 and TRBJ1-1, with no clear D. Trimming removed 1 base at V and 8 bases at J, with 11 bases between. The CDR3 extends over 13 amino acids. The V gene's germline CDR1 is SGHTA and CDR2 FQGNSA. The CDR3 is CASSLERVSEAFF. CDR3 coding DNA: TGTGCCAGCAGCTTAGAGAGGGTCTCGGAAGCTTTCTTT. The variable domain in full, completed from reference TRBV7-2 and TRBJ1-1, reads GAGVSQSPSNKVTEKGKDVELRCDPISGHTALYWYRQSLGQGLEFLIYFQGNSAPDKSGLPSDRFSAERTGGSVSTLTIQRTQQEDSAVYLCASSLERVSEAFFGQGTRLTVV.

By frequency in the sample, this clonotype is medium-sized. The chain couples TRBV29-1 to TRBJ1-2, with D tentatively TRBD1 (6 bases). Deletions cut 6 bases from V and 8 bases from J, with 19 bases between. The CDR3 runs to 13 residues. The germline V gene has CDR1 SQVTM and CDR2 ANQGSEA. The CDR3 reads CSVPQGSGEGYTF. The CDR3 DNA reads TGCAGCGTCCCACAGGGCAGCGGGGAAGGCTACACCTTC.

Judged by abundance, this clonotype is medium-sized. The V call is TRBV7-2, the J call TRBJ2-5; D is unresolved. Germline V CDR1 and CDR2: SGHTA, FQGNSA. The V end lost 2 bases, the J end lost 2 bases, and 9 bases lay between the germline ends. This CDR3 contains 14 residues. The CDR3 sequence: CASSLSGRQETQYF. The DNA for the CDR3 is TGTGCCAGCAGCTTATCAGGACGTCAAGAGACCCAGTACTTC.

This clonotype appeared once. The chain carries TRBV19 and TRBJ1-2; D gene unclear. CDR1 is LNHDA and CDR2 is SQIVND in the germline V gene (reference sequence). This CDR3 spans 11 amino acids. V was clipped by 3 bases and J by 7 bases, with 6 bases between them. The CDR3 protein is CASSIHGGYTF. The CDR3 DNA reads as TGTGCCAGTAGTATTCACGGTGGCTACACCTTC.

This clonotype qualifies as medium-sized. V usage is TRBV29-1 and J usage is TRBJ1-1, with a tentative D call TRBD1 (6 bases). The length of the CDR3 is 15 residues. The V gene lost 4 bases and the J gene lost 1 base, with 16 bases spanning the gap. The germline V gene has CDR1 SQVTM and CDR2 ANQGSEA. The DNA for the CDR3 is TGCAGCGTTGTCTTTTTCCAGGGGACGAACACTGAAGCTTTCTTT. Amino acid sequence: CSVVFFQGTNTEAFF.

Ten or more counts support this clonotype. The rearrangement uses TRBV6-2 or TRBV6-3 and TRBJ2-2, with D unresolved. V lost 6 bases and J lost 0, with 26 bases in between. The germline gives CDR1 MNHEY, CDR2 SVGEGT. The CDR3 covers 20 residues. The CDR3 DNA follows: TGTGCCAGCAGATACGATACAGTCTGGAGCCCTTATCCGAACACCGGGGAGCTGTTTTTT. This gives the protein CASRYDTVWSPYPNTGELFF.

Judged by abundance, this clonotype is medium-sized. V and J are TRBV2 and TRBJ2-7; D may be TRBD1 (6 bases). The CDR3 contains 14 residues. CDR1 and CDR2 from the germline V gene are SNHLY and FYNNEI. Trimming removed 6 bases from V and 0 bases from J, with 12 bases in between. CDR3 bases: TGTGCCAGCAGCGTACAGGGCCCCTCCTACGAGCAGTACTTC. This translates into CASSVQGPSYEQYF.

In this sample, this clonotype turned up a few times. The chain couples TRBV20-1 to TRBJ2-3; 8 bases match TRBD2. The CDR3 extends over 16 amino acids. The germline V gene has CDR1 DFQATT and CDR2 SNEGSKA (reference sequence). V trimming: 6 bases; J trimming: 3 bases; junction bases outside the gene matches: 14. In DNA form, the CDR3 reads TGCAGTGCAAGTCAGCGGGAGAGAACTCTTACAGATACGCAGTATTTT. It encodes CSASQRERTLTDTQYF.

There are a few counts of this clonotype. The V gene is TRBV4-1, the J gene TRBJ2-7, with 7 bases aligning to TRBD1. In germline, CDR1 is MGHRA, CDR2 YSYEKL. The CDR3 spans 15 residues. The V segment lost 0 bases and the J segment 3 bases; nucleotides outside the gene matches: 5. The CDR3 region has the DNA TGCGCCAGCAGCCAAGACCCTCGGGACAGCTACGAGCAGTACTTC. It yields the protein CASSQDPRDSYEQYF.

Relative to its sample, this clonotype is medium-sized. The rearrangement joins TRBV6-2 or TRBV6-3 to TRBJ1-5, with D possibly TRBD1 on 5 matching bases. The CDR3 extends over 16 amino acids. From germline, CDR1 is MNHEY and CDR2 SVGEGT. Trimming took 5 bases from V and 0 from J, leaving 14 bases between them. CDR3 region: CASSTRGTDSNQPQHF. The CDR3 DNA is TGTGCCAGCAGTACCCGGGGGACGGATAGCAATCAGCCCCAGCATTTT.

This clonotype was counted a few times. The rearrangement joins TRBV10-1 to TRBJ2-2; D may be TRBD1 or TRBD2 (6 bases each). The CDR3 length is 17 residues. From germline, CDR1 is WNHNN and CDR2 SYGVQD (reference sequence). V lost 6 bases to trimming and J lost 2 bases, with 19 bases between them. The CDR3 nucleotides read TGCGCCAGCAGCAACTACGGGGGCCGAGAAAACACCGGGGAGCTGTTTTTT. This sequence encodes CASSNYGGRENTGELFF.

By share, this clonotype ranks as medium-sized. The chain links TRBV28 to TRBJ1-5; a weak D match, TRBD1 (5 bases). Between the trimmed V and J ends, which lost 0 bases and 9 bases, there was a span of 6 bases. Germline V gene data show CDR1 as MDHEN and CDR2 as SYDVKM. There are 12 residues in the CDR3. In DNA form, the CDR3 reads TGTGCCAGCAGTTTATGGGGGCGGCCCCAGCATTTT. It encodes CASSLWGRPQHF.

In its sample, this clonotype is medium-sized (0.01 to 0.1%). This chain connects TRBV20-1 to TRBJ2-7; D might be TRBD1 (6 bases). This CDR3 has 16 amino acids. The ends were cut back, 0 bases at V and 7 bases at J, with 22 bases in the middle. Germline CDR1 DFQATT, CDR2 SNEGSKA (reference sequence). The CDR3 sequence: CSARDRVPGTLREQYF. The CDR3 DNA reads TGCAGTGCTAGAGACCGAGTACCCGGGACACTAAGGGAGCAGTACTTC.

This clonotype rates as medium-sized (0.01 to 0.1%). The chain has TRBV7-7 and TRBJ2-7; 10 positions match TRBD1. The ends lost 6 bases at V and 4 bases at J; junction bases unmatched: 6. The CDR3 runs 14 residues. Germline lookup yields CDR1 SSHAT and CDR2 FNYEAQ (reference sequence). CDR3 DNA sequence: TGTGCCAGCAGGTACCGGGACAGGGGATACGAGCAGTACTTC. It specifies CASRYRDRGYEQYF. The full variable domain, with the rest looked up from reference TRBV7-7 and TRBJ2-7, is GAGVSQSPRYKVTKRGQDVTLRCDPISSHATLYWYQQALGQGPEFLTYFNYEAQPDKSGLPSDRFSAERPEGSISTLTIQRTEQRDSAMYRCASRYRDRGYEQYFGPGTRLTVT.

This clonotype is categorized as medium-sized. The chain employs TRBV28 and TRBJ1-1; weak D call: TRBD1 (5 bases). The CDR3 is made up of 15 amino acids. The V end was cut by 3 bases, the J end by 11 bases, with 22 bases between. Germline CDR1 is MDHEN and CDR2 is SYDVKM. The chain's CDR3 is CASSLWGNGAGLAFF. The DNA for the CDR3 is TGTGCCAGCAGTTTGTGGGGCAACGGGGCAGGGCTGGCTTTCTTT.

This clonotype is labeled as medium-sized. The chain combines TRBV5-5 with TRBJ1-1; possible D gene TRBD1, 6 bases. The CDR3 covers 14 residues. Germline values: CDR1 SGHKS, CDR2 YYEKEE (reference sequence). V was shortened by 4 bases and J by 2 bases, with 12 bases between the two germline ends. CDR3 in amino acids: CASSQRQDNTEAFF. CDR3 DNA: TGTGCCAGCAGCCAGCGACAGGATAACACTGAAGCTTTCTTT.

This clonotype is medium-sized within its sample. V gene TRBV6-1 combines with J gene TRBJ2-7, with TRBD1 identical over 9 bases. The germline V gene has CDR1 MNHNS and CDR2 SASEGT. The CDR3 is made up of 15 amino acids. V dropped 0 bases and J dropped 4; count of bases not matched to a gene: 4. The CDR3 nucleotides read TGTGCCAGCAGTGAAGCCCCGGACAGGGGTTACGAGCAGTACTTC. It codes for CASSEAPDRGYEQYF.

By its share, this clonotype is medium-sized. The J gene is TRBJ2-7, the V gene TRBV18; D ambiguous. This CDR3 is 13 amino acids long. Trimming removed 3 bases at V and 5 bases at J, with 11 bases between. Germline CDR1 reads KGHSH; CDR2 reads LQKENI. CDR3 bases: TGTGCCAGCTCACCTAACGTTGGGGACGAGCAGTACTTC. Translation: CASSPNVGDEQYF.